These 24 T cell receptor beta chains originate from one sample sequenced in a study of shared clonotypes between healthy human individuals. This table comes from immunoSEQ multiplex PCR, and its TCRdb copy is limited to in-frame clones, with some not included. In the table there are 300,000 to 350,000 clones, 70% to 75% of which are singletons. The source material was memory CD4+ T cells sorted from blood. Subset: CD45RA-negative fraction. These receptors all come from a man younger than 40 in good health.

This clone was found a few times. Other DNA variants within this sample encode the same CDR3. This CDR3 is CASSVVGGRTDTQYF. CDR3 nucleotide sequence: TGTGCCAGCAGCGTAGTTGGGGGCCGGACAGATACGCAGTATTTT. The chain has TRBV9 and TRBJ2-3, with D possibly matching TRBD1 (6 bases). Germline lookup yields CDR1 SGDLS and CDR2 YYNGEE. Deletions cut 0 bases from V and 3 bases from J, with 11 bases between. This CDR3 spans 15 amino acids.

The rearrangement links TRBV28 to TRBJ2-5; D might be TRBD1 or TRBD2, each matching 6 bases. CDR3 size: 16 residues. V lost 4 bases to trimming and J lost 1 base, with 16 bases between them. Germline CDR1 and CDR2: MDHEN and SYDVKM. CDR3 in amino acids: CASSSVWGAIQETQYF. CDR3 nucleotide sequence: TGTGCCAGCAGTTCCGTCTGGGGGGCTATCCAAGAGACCCAGTACTTC.

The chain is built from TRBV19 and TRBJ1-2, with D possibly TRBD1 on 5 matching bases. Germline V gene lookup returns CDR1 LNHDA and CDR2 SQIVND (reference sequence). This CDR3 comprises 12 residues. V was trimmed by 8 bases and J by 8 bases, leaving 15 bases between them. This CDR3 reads CASFEGYMGYTF. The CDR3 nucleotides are TGTGCCAGTTTTGAGGGGTACATGGGCTACACCTTC.

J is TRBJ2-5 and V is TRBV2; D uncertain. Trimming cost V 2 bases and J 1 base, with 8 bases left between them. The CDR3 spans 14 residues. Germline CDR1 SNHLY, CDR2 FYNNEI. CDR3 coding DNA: TGTGCCAGCAGTGAAACGGTTAGCCAAGAGACCCAGTACTTC. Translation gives CASSETVSQETQYF.

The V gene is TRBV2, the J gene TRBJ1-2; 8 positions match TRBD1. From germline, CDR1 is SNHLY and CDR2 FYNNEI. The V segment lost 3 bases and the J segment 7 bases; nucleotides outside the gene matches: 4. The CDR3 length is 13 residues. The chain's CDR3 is CASSDATGVGYTF. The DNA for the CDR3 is TGTGCCAGCAGTGACGCGACAGGGGTTGGCTACACCTTC.

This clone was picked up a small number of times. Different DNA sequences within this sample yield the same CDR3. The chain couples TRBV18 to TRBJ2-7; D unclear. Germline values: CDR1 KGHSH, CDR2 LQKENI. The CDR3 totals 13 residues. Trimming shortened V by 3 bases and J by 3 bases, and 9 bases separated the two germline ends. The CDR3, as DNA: TGTGCCAGCTCACCGACCGCAGACTACGAGCAGTACTTC. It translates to CASSPTADYEQYF.

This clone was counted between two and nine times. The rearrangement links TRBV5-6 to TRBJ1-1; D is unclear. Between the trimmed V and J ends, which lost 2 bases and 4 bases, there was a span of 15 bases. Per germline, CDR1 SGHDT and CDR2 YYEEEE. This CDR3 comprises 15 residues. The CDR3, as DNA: TGTGCCAGCAGCTTACCGACGGGGTGGGCCACTGAAGCTTTCTTT. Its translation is CASSLPTGWATEAFF. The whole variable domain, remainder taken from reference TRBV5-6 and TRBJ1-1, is DAGVTQSPTHLIKTRGQQVTLRCSPKSGHDTVSWYQQALGQGPQFIFQYYEEEERQRGNFPDRFSGHQFPNYSSELNVNALLLGDSALYLCASSLPTGWATEAFFGQGTRLTVV.

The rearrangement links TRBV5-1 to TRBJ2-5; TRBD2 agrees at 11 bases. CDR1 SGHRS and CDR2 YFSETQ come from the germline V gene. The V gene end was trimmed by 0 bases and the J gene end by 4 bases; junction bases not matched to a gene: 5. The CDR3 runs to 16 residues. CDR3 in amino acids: CASSLGLAGTLETQYF. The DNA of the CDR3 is TGCGCCAGCAGCTTGGGACTAGCGGGGACCTTAGAGACCCAGTACTTC.

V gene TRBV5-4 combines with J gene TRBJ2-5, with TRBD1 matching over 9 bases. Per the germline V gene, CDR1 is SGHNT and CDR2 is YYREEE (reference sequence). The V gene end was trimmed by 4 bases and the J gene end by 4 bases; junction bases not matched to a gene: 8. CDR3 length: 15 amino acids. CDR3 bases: TGTGCCAGCAGCCCAACAGGGGGCGGCTCAGAGACCCAGTACTTC. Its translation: CASSPTGGGSETQYF.

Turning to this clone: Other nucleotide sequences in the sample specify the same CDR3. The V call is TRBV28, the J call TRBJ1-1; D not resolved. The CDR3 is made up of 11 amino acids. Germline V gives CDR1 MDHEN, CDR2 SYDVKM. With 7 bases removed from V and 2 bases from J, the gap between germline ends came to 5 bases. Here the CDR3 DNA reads TGTGCCAGCACCGTCAACACTGAAGCTTTCTTT. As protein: CASTVNTEAFF. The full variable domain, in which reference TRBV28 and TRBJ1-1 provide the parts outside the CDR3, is DVKVTQSSRYLVKRTGEKVFLECVQDMDHENMFWYRQDPGLGLRLIYFSYDVKMKEKGDIPEGYSVSREKKERFSLILESASTNQTSMYLCASTVNTEAFFGQGTRLTVV.

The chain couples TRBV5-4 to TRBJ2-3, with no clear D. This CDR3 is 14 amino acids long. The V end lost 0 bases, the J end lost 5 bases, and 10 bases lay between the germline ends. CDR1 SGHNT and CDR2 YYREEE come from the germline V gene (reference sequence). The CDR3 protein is CASSLGDPQDTQYF. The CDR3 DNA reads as TGTGCCAGCAGCTTGGGAGACCCTCAAGATACGCAGTATTTT.

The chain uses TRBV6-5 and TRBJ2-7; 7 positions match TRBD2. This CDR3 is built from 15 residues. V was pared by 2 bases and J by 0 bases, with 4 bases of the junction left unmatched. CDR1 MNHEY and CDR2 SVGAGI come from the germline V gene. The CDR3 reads CASSYDSGRSYEQYF. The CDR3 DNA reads TGTGCCAGCAGTTACGATAGCGGGCGCTCCTACGAGCAGTACTTC.

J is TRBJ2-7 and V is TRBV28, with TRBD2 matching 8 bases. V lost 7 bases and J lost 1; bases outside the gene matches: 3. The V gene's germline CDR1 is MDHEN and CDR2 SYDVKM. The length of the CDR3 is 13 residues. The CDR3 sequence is CASTPGGSYEQYF. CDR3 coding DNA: TGTGCCAGCACCCCGGGGGGGTCCTACGAGCAGTACTTC.

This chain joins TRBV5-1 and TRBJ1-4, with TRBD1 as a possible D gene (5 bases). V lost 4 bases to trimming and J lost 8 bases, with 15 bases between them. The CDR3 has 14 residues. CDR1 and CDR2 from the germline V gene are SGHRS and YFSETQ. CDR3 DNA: TGCGCCAGCAGCGGGGACCATATGAGGGAAAAACTGTTTTTT. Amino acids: CASSGDHMREKLFF.

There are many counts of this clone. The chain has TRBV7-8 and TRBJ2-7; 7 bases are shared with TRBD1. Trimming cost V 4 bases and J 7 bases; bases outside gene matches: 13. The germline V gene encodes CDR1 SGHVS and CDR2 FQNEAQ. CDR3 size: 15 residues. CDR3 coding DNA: TGTGCCAGCAGCTGGGAAAGACGGACAGGCGTTGAGCAGTACTTC. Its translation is CASSWERRTGVEQYF.

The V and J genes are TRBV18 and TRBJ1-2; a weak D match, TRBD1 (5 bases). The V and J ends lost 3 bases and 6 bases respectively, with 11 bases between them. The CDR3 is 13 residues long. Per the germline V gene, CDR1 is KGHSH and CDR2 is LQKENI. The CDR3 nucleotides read TGTGCCAGCTCACCCAGGGTTTTAGATGGCTACACCTTC. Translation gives CASSPRVLDGYTF.

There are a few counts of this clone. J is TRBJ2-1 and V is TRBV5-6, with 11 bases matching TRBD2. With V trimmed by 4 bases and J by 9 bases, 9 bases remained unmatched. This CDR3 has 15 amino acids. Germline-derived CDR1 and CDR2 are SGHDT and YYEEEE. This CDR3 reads CASSLEGLAEFEQFF. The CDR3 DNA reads TGTGCCAGCAGCCTGGAGGGACTAGCGGAGTTTGAGCAGTTCTTC.

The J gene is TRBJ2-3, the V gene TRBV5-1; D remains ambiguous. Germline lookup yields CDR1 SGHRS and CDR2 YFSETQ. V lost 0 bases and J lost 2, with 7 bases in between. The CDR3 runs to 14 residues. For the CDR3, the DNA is TGCGCCAGCAGCTTGGAGTTTAACACAGATACGCAGTATTTT. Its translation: CASSLEFNTDTQYF.

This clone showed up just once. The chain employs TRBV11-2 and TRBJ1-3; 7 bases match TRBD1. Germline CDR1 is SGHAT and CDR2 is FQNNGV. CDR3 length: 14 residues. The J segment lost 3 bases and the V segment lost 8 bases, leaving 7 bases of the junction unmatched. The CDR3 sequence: CASRSGQIGNTIYF. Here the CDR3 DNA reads TGTGCCAGCCGATCGGGACAGATTGGAAACACCATATATTTT.

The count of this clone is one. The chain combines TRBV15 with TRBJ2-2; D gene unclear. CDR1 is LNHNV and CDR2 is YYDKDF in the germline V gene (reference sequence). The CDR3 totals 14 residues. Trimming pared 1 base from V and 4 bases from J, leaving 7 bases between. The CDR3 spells CATSRAAATGELFF. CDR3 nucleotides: TGTGCCACCAGCAGAGCGGCAGCCACCGGGGAGCTGTTTTTT. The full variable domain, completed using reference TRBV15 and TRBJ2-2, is DAMVIQNPRYQVTQFGKPVTLSCSQTLNHNVMYWYQQKSSQAPKLLFHYYDKDFNNEADTPDNFQSRRPNTSFCFLDIRSPGLGDTAMYLCATSRAAATGELFFGEGSRLTVL.

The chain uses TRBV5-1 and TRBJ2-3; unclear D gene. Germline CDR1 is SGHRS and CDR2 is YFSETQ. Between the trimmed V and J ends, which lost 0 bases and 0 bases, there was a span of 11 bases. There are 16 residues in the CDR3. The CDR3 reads CASSLGRVSSTDTQYF. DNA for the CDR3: TGCGCCAGCAGCTTGGGCAGAGTATCTAGCACAGATACGCAGTATTTT.

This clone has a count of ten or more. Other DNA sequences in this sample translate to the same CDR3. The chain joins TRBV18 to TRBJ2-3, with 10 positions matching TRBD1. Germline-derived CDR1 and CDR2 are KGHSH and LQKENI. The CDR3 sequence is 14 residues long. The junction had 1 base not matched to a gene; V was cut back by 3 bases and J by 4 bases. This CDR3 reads CASSPGTGADTQYF. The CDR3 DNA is TGTGCCAGCTCACCTGGGACAGGGGCAGATACGCAGTATTTT.

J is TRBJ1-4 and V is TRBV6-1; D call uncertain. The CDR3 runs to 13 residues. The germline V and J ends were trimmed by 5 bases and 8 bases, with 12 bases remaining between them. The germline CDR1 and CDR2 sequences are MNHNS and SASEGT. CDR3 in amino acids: CASSIGLREKLFF. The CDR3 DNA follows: TGTGCCAGCAGTATAGGGTTGCGGGAAAAACTGTTTTTT.

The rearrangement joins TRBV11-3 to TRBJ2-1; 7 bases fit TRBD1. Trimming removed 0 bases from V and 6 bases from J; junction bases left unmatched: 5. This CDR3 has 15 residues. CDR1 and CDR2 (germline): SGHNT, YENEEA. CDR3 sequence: CASSLDRNRGNEQFF. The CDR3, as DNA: TGTGCCAGCAGCTTAGATCGAAACAGGGGCAATGAGCAGTTCTTC.